These 2 T cell receptor beta chains share one sample of origin, sequenced in a study of breast tumors, draining lymph nodes, adjacent tissues. Breast cancer patients provided tissue from their axillary draining lymph nodes. TCRdb passed the multiplex PCR reads through MiXCR, listing each CDR3 protein once. The sample holds 150,000 to 200,000 distinct CDR3 sequences, roughly 35% seen once. Source material: axillary lymph node tissue. Receptor source: a female donor with breast cancer. Some clones in this sample may be carry-over from other donors' samples.

This clonotype has at least ten counts. CDR3: CASGLVPGGRVFF. The CDR3 DNA is TGTGCTAGTGGTTTGGTACCGGGGGGGCGGGTGTTTTTT. The chain couples TRBV12-5 to TRBJ1-4; possible D gene TRBD1, 6 bases. V lost 0 bases and J 15 bases, leaving 14 bases between the germline ends. Germline CDR1 is LGHNT and CDR2 is FRNRAP. This CDR3 is 13 amino acids long.

This clonotype was observed many times. This chain joins TRBV5-4 and TRBJ2-5; 8 nucleotides agree with TRBD1. The trim removed 5 bases at V and 3 bases at J, leaving 9 bases unmatched. CDR3 length: 15 residues. Germline-derived CDR1 and CDR2 are SGHNT and YYREEE (reference sequence). CDR3 in amino acids: CASSQQGEVKETQYF. Written as DNA, the CDR3 is TGTGCCAGCAGTCAACAGGGGGAAGTGAAAGAGACCCAGTACTTC.